Presented here are 13 T cell receptor beta chains from one specimen sequenced in a study of CD8 T cells in Susac syndrome. cDNA came from about 0.5 to 1 ug RNA primed by random hexamers. TCRdb re-derived calls from the immunoSEQ multiplex PCR reads in MiXCR, one entry per CDR3 protein. The profile shows approximately 150,000 distinct CDR3 sequences, roughly 92% of them singletons. The source material was CD4+ T cells from PBMCs. The source of these receptors is a human donor with multiple sclerosis.

This chain connects TRBV4-1 to TRBJ2-7, with D perhaps TRBD2 (5 bases). This CDR3 is built from 15 residues. V was pared by 0 bases and J by 4 bases, with 13 bases between. Germline loops: CDR1 MGHRA, CDR2 YSYEKL. For the CDR3, the DNA is TGCGCCAGCAGCCAAGATTCGTCGCTAGCTTACGAGCAGTACTTC. Residues: CASSQDSSLAYEQYF.

The V gene is TRBV3-1, the J gene TRBJ1-6; no definite D call. The germline CDR1 and CDR2 sequences are LGHDT and YNNKEL (reference sequence). This CDR3 is 12 amino acids long. Deletions cut 3 bases from V and 6 bases from J, with 3 bases between. CDR3 bases: TGTGCCAGCAGCCAGCTTAATTCACCCCTCCACTTT. Encoded protein: CASSQLNSPLHF.

The chain is built from TRBV12-3 or TRBV12-4 and TRBJ2-6; the match to TRBD1 covers 9 bases. V was clipped by 2 bases and J by 0 bases; unmatched bases: 8. The CDR3 contains 19 residues. CDR3 DNA sequence: TGTGCCAGCAGTTTAAAAAGGGGACAGGGTTACTCTGGGGCCAACGTCCTGACTTTC. It is translated as CASSLKRGQGYSGANVLTF.

The rearrangement joins TRBV12-3 or TRBV12-4 to TRBJ2-2; the match to TRBD1 covers 7 bases. V shed 8 bases and J 1 base; nucleotides not matched to a gene: 7. CDR3 size: 15 residues. The CDR3 bases are TGTGCCAGCTGCCCTCGACAGGGGAACACCGGGGAGCTGTTTTTT. The encoded protein is CASCPRQGNTGELFF.

The CDR3 DNA reads TGCGCCAGCAGCTCCCGGGACATGATCTACGAGCAGTACTTC. Its translation is CASSSRDMIYEQYF. This chain joins TRBV5-1 and TRBJ2-7; possible D gene TRBD1, 6 bases. The CDR3 has 14 amino acids. V lost 3 bases and J 3 bases, leaving 13 bases between the germline ends. Germline lookup yields CDR1 SGHRS and CDR2 YFSETQ.

The chain carries TRBV2 and TRBJ2-7, with 10 positions matching TRBD2. The CDR3 contains 14 residues. V gave up 4 bases and J gave up 1 base; unmatched junction bases: 1. The germline gives CDR1 SNHLY, CDR2 FYNNEI. Here the CDR3 DNA reads TGTGCCAGCAGTGGGACTAGCGGTTCCTACGAGCAGTACTTC. It yields the protein CASSGTSGSYEQYF.

This chain links TRBV7-9 with TRBJ2-6; 7 bases fit TRBD1. The CDR3 totals 15 residues. The germline CDR1 and CDR2 sequences are SEHNR and FQNEAQ (reference sequence). The ends lost 5 bases at V and 2 bases at J; junction bases unmatched: 3. In DNA form, the CDR3 reads TGTGCCAGCAGCCATACAGGGGCTGGGGCCAACGTCCTGACTTTC. Protein sequence: CASSHTGAGANVLTF.

This clonotype showed up just once. The rearrangement links TRBV30 to TRBJ1-1; D unresolved. Trimming cost V 4 bases and J 6 bases, with 12 bases left between them. The CDR3 is 12 amino acids. Per the germline V gene, CDR1 is GTSNPN and CDR2 is SVGIG (reference sequence). The CDR3 nucleotides are TGTGCCTGGAATCGGCTCCAGGCTGAAGCTTTCTTT. It translates to CAWNRLQAEAFF.

V gene TRBV7-9 combines with J gene TRBJ2-2; D not resolved. The germline gives CDR1 SEHNR, CDR2 FQNEAQ (reference sequence). CDR3 length: 14 residues. Trimming left V 3 bases short and J 4 bases short, with 9 bases between. The CDR3 protein is CASSFPLLTGELFF. CDR3 nucleotide sequence: TGTGCCAGCAGCTTTCCGTTACTCACCGGGGAGCTGTTTTTT.

V and J are TRBV2 and TRBJ2-2; 9 bases are shared with TRBD1. Germline values: CDR1 SNHLY, CDR2 FYNNEI. The J segment lost 5 bases and the V segment lost 7 bases, leaving 5 bases of the junction unmatched. This CDR3 has 14 amino acids. CDR3 sequence reads: CASNRGQGTGELFF. The DNA for the CDR3 is TGTGCCAGCAACAGGGGACAGGGAACCGGGGAGCTGTTTTTT.

The rearrangement uses TRBV24-1 and TRBJ2-5; D may be TRBD1 (7 bases). V was pared by 9 bases and J by 10 bases, with 14 bases between. Germline V gives CDR1 KGHDR, CDR2 SFDVKD. The CDR3 runs to 11 residues. The CDR3 bases are TGTGCCACCGCTCAGGGGGGCCTCCAGTACTTC. Its protein is CATAQGGLQYF.

This rearrangement joins TRBV7-8 to TRBJ2-7, with D perhaps matching TRBD1 (6 bases). V was trimmed by 8 bases and J by 0 bases, leaving 14 bases between them. The CDR3 extends over 14 amino acids. Germline V gene sequence: CDR1 SGHVS, CDR2 FQNEAQ. The CDR3 loop reads CASQTGRSSYEQYF. CDR3 sequence (DNA): TGTGCCAGCCAAACAGGGAGAAGCTCCTACGAGCAGTACTTC.

The table lists this clonotype with a few counts. One end of the junction fails to match germline, which may point to a read error. The V and J genes are TRBV5-1 and TRBJ2-5; D gene uncertain. The germline V gene encodes CDR1 SGHRS and CDR2 YFSETQ. This CDR3 region has 11 residues. This CDR3 is CASSLDETQYF. As DNA, the CDR3 is TGTGCCAGCAGCTTAGACGAGACCCAGTACTTC.